This T cell receptor beta chain was obtained from a study of regulatory T cells in long-lasting Graves disease. This clonotype was seen at least ten times. Time point indicated: persistent/refractory GD, antithyroid drugs over 5 years with positive TRAb. The TCR library used RNA extracted from PBMCs. To make TCR beta libraries, researchers used iRepertoire HTBI primers and Arm-PCR of CDR3 regions. Using its own MiXCR run on the multiplex PCR reads, TCRdb lists one record per CDR3 protein. This table has about 470,000 distinct CDR3 sequences, 20% to 25% appearing once. The sequence was obtained from a female donor with Graves disease. The sequenced sample was peripheral blood mononuclear cells (PBMCs), obtained when the disease was refractory, from a patient treated with antithyroid drugs.

Written as DNA, the CDR3 is TGTGCCACCAGGGGGCCGGGAACGGAGCCCCAGCATTTT. Amino acids: CATRGPGTEPQHF. The V gene is TRBV6-1, the J gene TRBJ1-5; 8 bases map to TRBD1. There are 13 residues in the CDR3. The germline V gene encodes CDR1 MNHNS and CDR2 SASEGT. The J segment lost 8 bases and the V segment lost 10 bases, leaving 10 bases of the junction unmatched.